One and the same sample provided the 10 T cell receptor beta chains below, sequenced in a study of cytotoxic CD8 clonotypes in ibrutinib-treated CLL. Clones were read by immunoSEQ multiplex PCR, and TCRdb kept only the in-frame ones, dropping some. Of about 250,000 clones in the sample, 70% were seen once. The source was PBMCs, collected after 24 months of ibrutinib treatment. The receptors derive from a human donor with chronic lymphocytic leukemia.

The chain is built from TRBV13 and TRBJ2-3, with 9 bases matching TRBD1. With V trimmed by 10 bases and J by 4 bases, 12 bases remained unmatched. Germline CDR1 PRHDT, CDR2 FYEKMQ (reference sequence). This CDR3 region has 15 residues. For the CDR3, the DNA is TGTGCCACGGGCCCCGGGACAGGGAAATCAGATACGCAGTATTTT. Protein product: CATGPGTGKSDTQYF.

This chain uses TRBV10-3 with TRBJ1-1; D not certain. V dropped 3 bases and J dropped 1 base, with 6 bases sitting between them. Germline V gives CDR1 ENHRY, CDR2 SYGVKD. The CDR3 has 13 residues. CDR3 region: CAISDGENTEAFF. CDR3 coding DNA: TGTGCCATCAGTGACGGGGAGAACACTGAAGCTTTCTTT.

The genes are TRBV6-5 and TRBJ2-7, with TRBD2 matching over 11 bases. The J segment lost 6 bases and the V segment lost 3 bases, leaving 7 bases of the junction unmatched. CDR3 length equals 15 residues. Germline-derived CDR1 and CDR2 are MNHEY and SVGAGI. Written as DNA, the CDR3 is TGTGCCAGCAGTTATGTAGCGGGAGGGCCGGGCGAGCAGTACTTC. It translates to CASSYVAGGPGEQYF.

The rearrangement links TRBV6-6 to TRBJ1-2; 7 positions match TRBD1. J gave up 4 bases and V 0 bases, and 5 bases lay outside the gene matches. The CDR3 consists of 15 residues. The V gene's germline CDR1 is MNHNY and CDR2 SVGAGI (reference sequence). The CDR3 nucleotides are TGTGCCAGCAGTTACTCCGGGACAGTCGTCTATGGCTACACCTTC. Translated, it gives CASSYSGTVVYGYTF.

This clone was seen a handful of times. The genes are TRBV20-1 and TRBJ2-7; a weak D match, TRBD1 (6 bases). Trimming took off 5 bases at V and 6 bases at J, with 11 bases between the two ends. CDR1 is DFQATT, CDR2 SNEGSKA, per germline (reference sequence). This CDR3 has 11 residues. The CDR3 is CSARTGLEQYF. The CDR3 DNA sequence: TGCAGTGCTCGCACAGGGCTCGAGCAGTACTTC.

The CDR3 region is CASSGSGRAHNEQFF. The CDR3 nucleotides read TGTGCCAGCAGTGGTAGCGGGAGGGCCCACAATGAGCAGTTCTTC. V and J are TRBV6-5 and TRBJ2-1; 11 bases are shared with TRBD2. Per germline, CDR1 MNHEY and CDR2 SVGAGI. V was pared by 5 bases and J by 5 bases, with 5 bases of the junction left unmatched. The CDR3 totals 15 residues.

The V call is TRBV27, the J call TRBJ2-7, with TRBD2 matching 7 bases. CDR3 length: 15 residues. Germline lookup yields CDR1 MNHEY and CDR2 SMNVEV (reference sequence). V lost 0 bases to trimming and J lost 4 bases; unmatched junction nucleotides: 6. CDR3 in amino acids: CASSLSGGYRYEQYF. The CDR3 DNA sequence: TGTGCCAGCAGTTTATCGGGGGGGTATAGGTACGAGCAGTACTTC.

The J gene is TRBJ2-2, the V gene TRBV5-1, with TRBD1 identical over 7 bases. This CDR3 region has 13 residues. V was clipped by 1 base and J by 7 bases; unmatched bases: 1. Per the germline V gene, CDR1 is SGHRS and CDR2 is YFSETQ. As DNA, the CDR3 is TGCGCCAGCAGCTTGACAGGGGTCGGGGAGCTGTTTTTT. It translates to CASSLTGVGELFF.

The chain carries TRBV5-4 and TRBJ1-4; 7 nucleotides match TRBD1. This CDR3 is 15 amino acids long. Unmatched junction bases numbered 4, after V lost 0 bases and J lost 5 bases. CDR1 is SGHNT and CDR2 is YYREEE in the germline V gene (reference sequence). This CDR3 is CASSLGDRQNEKLFF. In DNA, the CDR3 is TGTGCCAGCAGCTTGGGGGACAGACAGAATGAAAAACTGTTTTTT.

This clone appeared a single time. The chain is built from TRBV19 and TRBJ2-6, with a possible D match to TRBD1 (5 bases). V was pared by 9 bases and J by 2 bases, with 11 bases between. Looked up from germline, CDR1 is LNHDA and CDR2 is SQIVND (reference sequence). CDR3 length: 14 residues. As DNA, the CDR3 is TGTGCCAGCAGCAGGGAAACTGGGGCCAACGTCCTGACTTTC. Translating gives CASSRETGANVLTF.